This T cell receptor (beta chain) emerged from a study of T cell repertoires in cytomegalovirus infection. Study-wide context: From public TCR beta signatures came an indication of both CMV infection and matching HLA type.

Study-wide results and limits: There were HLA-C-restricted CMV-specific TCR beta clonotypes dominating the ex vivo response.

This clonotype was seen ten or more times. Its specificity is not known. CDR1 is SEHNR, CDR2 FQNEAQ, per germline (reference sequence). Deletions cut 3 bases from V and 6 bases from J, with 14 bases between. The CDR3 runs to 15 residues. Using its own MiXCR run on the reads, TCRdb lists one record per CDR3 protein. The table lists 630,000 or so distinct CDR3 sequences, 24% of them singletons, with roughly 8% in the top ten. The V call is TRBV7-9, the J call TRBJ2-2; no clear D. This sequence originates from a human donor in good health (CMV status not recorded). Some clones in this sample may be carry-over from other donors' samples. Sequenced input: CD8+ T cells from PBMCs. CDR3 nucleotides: TGTGCCAGCAGCTTCAGACATTCGGCAGCCGGGGAGCTGTTTTTT. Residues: CASSFRHSAAGELFF.